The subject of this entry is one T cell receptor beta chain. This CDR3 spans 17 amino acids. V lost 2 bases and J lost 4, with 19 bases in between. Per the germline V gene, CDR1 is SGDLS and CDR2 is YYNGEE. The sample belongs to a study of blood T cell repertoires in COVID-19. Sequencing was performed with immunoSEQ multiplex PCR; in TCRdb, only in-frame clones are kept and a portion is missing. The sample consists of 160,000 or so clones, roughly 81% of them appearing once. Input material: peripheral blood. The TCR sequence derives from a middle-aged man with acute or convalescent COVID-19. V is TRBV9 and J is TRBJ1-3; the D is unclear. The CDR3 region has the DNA TGTGCCAGCAGCGTTAGTAGCGGCGCCGCAGGAGGAAACACCATATATTTT. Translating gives CASSVSSGAAGGNTIYF.